One sample yielded the 10 T cell receptor beta chains listed below, sequenced in a study of identical twins. TCRdb used MiXCR to reprocess the 5' RACE reads, holding one entry per CDR3 protein. The table has 500,000 or so distinct CDR3 sequences, approximately 22% seen once. These data are also associated with another study on T cells expressing NK-cell markers.

Sequencing used CD4+ T cells sorted from blood. The receptor set was obtained from a woman younger than 35 in good health.

This clonotype appeared a few times. The chain joins TRBV7-9 to TRBJ2-1; 10 bases line up with TRBD2. The CDR3 is 17 amino acids. Germline V lookup: CDR1 SEHNR, CDR2 FQNEAQ (reference sequence). V lost 5 bases to trimming and J lost 4 bases; unmatched junction nucleotides: 11. DNA for the CDR3: TGTGCCAGCAGCCCAATAATGAGCGGGGGGGCGTACAATGAGCAGTTCTTC. This translates into CASSPIMSGGAYNEQFF. Supplemented by reference TRBV7-9 and TRBJ2-1, the full variable domain reads DTGVSQNPRHKITKRGQNVTFRCDPISEHNRLYWYRQTLGQGPEFLTYFQNEAQLEKSRLLSDRFSAERPKGSFSTLEIQRTEQGDSAMYLCASSPIMSGGAYNEQFFGPGTRLTVL.

With respect to this clonotype: At one end, the junction sequence differs from germline, possibly due to a read error. The chain is built from TRBV20-1 and TRBJ2-3; perhaps TRBD2 as D (6 bases). The CDR3 has 16 residues. Germline lookup yields CDR1 DFQATT and CDR2 SNEGSKA (reference sequence). CDR3 amino acids: CSARDLPGVGTDTQYF. The CDR3 DNA reads TGTAGTGCTAGAGATCTCCCGGGAGTGGGTACAGATACGCAGTATTTT.

This chain connects TRBV20-1 to TRBJ2-1; 10 bases are a match to TRBD2. CDR3 length equals 15 residues. Unmatched junction bases numbered 6, after V lost 3 bases and J lost 4 bases. Germline-derived CDR1 and CDR2 are DFQATT and SNEGSKA (reference sequence). The CDR3 bases are TGCAGTGCTAGTTACGGGACTAGCGCTTACAATGAGCAGTTCTTC. Its protein is CSASYGTSAYNEQFF.

This clonotype was counted only a few times. The V and J genes are TRBV10-3 and TRBJ2-3, with 7 bases identical to TRBD1. The V gene end was trimmed by 8 bases and the J gene end by 0 bases; junction bases not matched to a gene: 5. Germline CDR1 reads ENHRY; CDR2 reads SYGVKD. This CDR3 is built from 14 residues. The CDR3 coding sequence is TGTGCCATCCGCGACAGGGCTAGCACAGATACGCAGTATTTT. Translated: CAIRDRASTDTQYF.

This clonotype was seen only a few times. V and J are TRBV5-1 and TRBJ2-4, with D tentatively TRBD1 (5 bases). The germline CDR1 and CDR2 sequences are SGHRS and YFSETQ. V gave up 3 bases and J gave up 6 bases, with 10 bases separating them. This CDR3 region has 13 residues. This CDR3 is CASSYQGPNIQYF. CDR3 in DNA: TGCGCCAGCAGCTACCAGGGCCCAAACATTCAGTACTTC.

This clonotype was picked up a small number of times. The chain employs TRBV4-1 and TRBJ2-1; no firm D call. Germline V gives CDR1 MGHRA, CDR2 YSYEKL. The CDR3 loop spans 13 amino acids. V was clipped by 3 bases and J by 0 bases, with 3 bases between them. This CDR3 is CASSHGSYNEQFF. As DNA, the CDR3 is TGCGCCAGCAGCCATGGCTCCTACAATGAGCAGTTCTTC.

The J gene is TRBJ2-5, the V gene TRBV20-1; 8 bases match TRBD2. Germline loops: CDR1 DFQATT, CDR2 SNEGSKA (reference sequence). The CDR3 runs to 12 residues. Losses at the gene ends were 7 bases for V and 5 bases for J; bases not matched to a gene: 6. CDR3 residues: CSGKRETETQYF. Written as DNA, the CDR3 is TGCAGTGGGAAGCGGGAGACGGAGACCCAGTACTTC.

This clonotype has more than one count but fewer than ten. The chain combines TRBV9 with TRBJ2-1, with D perhaps matching TRBD2 (6 bases). Germline lookup yields CDR1 SGDLS and CDR2 YYNGEE. This CDR3 contains 14 residues. V was trimmed by 4 bases and J by 7 bases, leaving 15 bases between them. The CDR3 is CASSTQAGRNEQFF. The CDR3 region has the DNA TGTGCCAGCAGCACCCAGGCGGGGAGAAATGAGCAGTTCTTC. Combining the CDR3 with reference TRBV9 and TRBJ2-1 gives the whole variable domain DSGVTQTPKHLITATGQRVTLRCSPRSGDLSVYWYQQSLDQGLQFLIQYYNGEERAKGNILERFSAQQFPDLHSELNLSSLELGDSALYFCASSTQAGRNEQFFGPGTRLTVL.

The chain recombines TRBV5-1 with TRBJ2-3, with unresolved D. Trimming took 0 bases from V and 2 from J, leaving 7 bases between them. Per the germline V gene, CDR1 is SGHRS and CDR2 is YFSETQ. This CDR3 is 14 amino acids long. CDR3 protein: CASSLVMATDTQYF. The CDR3 DNA follows: TGCGCCAGCAGCTTGGTAATGGCCACAGATACGCAGTATTTT.

This chain uses TRBV3-1 with TRBJ2-1; TRBD1 might be the D (6 bases). Germline loops: CDR1 LGHDT, CDR2 YNNKEL (reference sequence). This CDR3 spans 11 amino acids. Trimming shortened V by 11 bases and J by 6 bases, and 11 bases separated the two germline ends. For the CDR3, the DNA is TGTGCCGCGCAGGGGCGCAATGAGCAGTTCTTC. This sequence encodes CAAQGRNEQFF.